This T cell receptor (beta chain) derives from a study of blood T cell repertoires in COVID-19. The table came from immunoSEQ multiplex PCR; TCRdb's copy has only in-frame clones and leaves some out. The repertoire holds 100,000 to 150,000 clones, with 65% to 85% as singletons. The CDR3 is 13 amino acids. Trimming removed 7 bases from V and 8 bases from J, with 14 bases in between. CDR1 MNHEY and CDR2 SVGAGI come from the germline V gene. The sample taken for sequencing was peripheral blood. This clonotype originated in an elderly woman with acute or convalescent COVID-19. V is TRBV6-5 and J is TRBJ2-2; D not certain. CDR3 coding DNA: TGTGCCAGCACCGGGTCCTTTGGTGGGGAGCTGTTTTTT. Translating it yields CASTGSFGGELFF.